This T cell receptor (beta chain) stems from a study of identical twins. As for this clonotype: What it binds is not known.

Germline CDR1 is DFQATT and CDR2 is SNEGSKA (reference sequence). V lost 6 bases to trimming and J lost 8 bases, with 16 bases between them. The CDR3 is 13 residues long. Overall study results and limits: Sequences that were out-of-frame, alpha and twin-shared displayed an excess of low generation probability.

A universal primer site was incorporated via template switching, and the cDNA contained unique molecular identifiers. TCRdb re-called the 5' RACE reads with MiXCR, one entry per CDR3 protein. This table holds fewer than 900,000 distinct CDR3 sequences, roughly 18% found once. The same specimen was also included in a second study, on T cells expressing NK-cell markers. That investigation notes: There were a few donors in whom these clonotypes also led the CD3+CD56-NKG2C+ fraction.

The chain couples TRBV20-1 to TRBJ1-4, with D tentatively TRBD1 (5 bases). This receptor was identified in a woman under 30 in good health. Source material: PBMCs. Here the CDR3 reads CSASRGDGEKLFF. The CDR3 bases are TGCAGTGCGAGCCGGGGGGACGGGGAAAAACTGTTTTTT.